The next 13 T cell receptor beta chains were all read from a single sample in a study of chemoradiotherapy in HPV16-positive cancers. Repertoires were generated with immunoSEQ multiplex PCR, while TCRdb's copy carries only in-frame clones and drops some. Of just under 40,000 clones detected, more than 75% appear once; the ten largest clones hold about 4.9%. The sequenced sample was blood, obtained from a patient who underwent chemoradiotherapy. The receptors were sampled from a human donor with HPV-associated anogenital cancer.

This chain uses TRBV6-1 with TRBJ2-3; the match to TRBD2 covers 11 bases. The CDR3 spans 16 residues. Germline V gives CDR1 MNHNS, CDR2 SASEGT. Germline trimming cut 4 bases from V and 4 bases from J; bases unmatched to any gene: 7. CDR3 sequence: CASSGKASGGPDTQYF. The CDR3 coding sequence is TGTGCCAGCAGTGGGAAGGCTAGCGGGGGGCCAGATACGCAGTATTTT.

This clone was detected a few times. This sequence joins TRBV6-5 and TRBJ1-2; 7 nucleotides line up with TRBD1. CDR3 size: 13 residues. V was pared by 5 bases and J by 2 bases, with 2 bases of the junction left unmatched. Per germline, CDR1 MNHEY and CDR2 SVGAGI. The CDR3 here is CASSPTGNYGYTF. The CDR3 nucleotides read TGTGCCAGCAGTCCGACAGGGAACTATGGCTACACCTTC.

The V gene is TRBV5-1, the J gene TRBJ2-3; TRBD1 is a possible D gene (5 bases). With 1 base removed from V and 2 bases from J, the gap between germline ends came to 11 bases. Germline V gene data show CDR1 as SGHRS and CDR2 as YFSETQ. The CDR3 is 15 residues long. CDR3 DNA sequence: TGCGCCAGCAGCTTGAGGGGTGTCCACACAGATACGCAGTATTTT. It yields the protein CASSLRGVHTDTQYF.

In this sample, this clone turned up once. The chain links TRBV29-1 to TRBJ2-1; 7 positions match TRBD1. Per the germline V gene, CDR1 is SQVTM and CDR2 is ANQGSEA. This CDR3 is 12 amino acids long. The J segment lost 7 bases and the V segment lost 5 bases, leaving 5 bases of the junction unmatched. The CDR3 reads CSVSDRVNEQFF. The CDR3 region has the DNA TGCAGCGTTAGTGACAGGGTGAATGAGCAGTTCTTC.

V gene TRBV19 combines with J gene TRBJ1-5, with a tentative D call TRBD1 (5 bases). Trimming removed 0 bases at V and 7 bases at J, with 13 bases between. Germline V gene sequence: CDR1 LNHDA, CDR2 SQIVND (reference sequence). The CDR3 contains 15 residues. CDR3 coding DNA: TGTGCCAGTAGTATAGAGGGAGGGACGGGGCAGCCCCAGCATTTT. Protein sequence: CASSIEGGTGQPQHF. Looking up the rest from reference TRBV19 and TRBJ1-5 gives the full variable domain: DGGITQSPKYLFRKEGQNVTLSCEQNLNHDAMYWYRQDPGQGLRLIYYSQIVNDFQKGDIAEGYSVSREKKESFPLTVTSAQKNPTAFYLCASSIEGGTGQPQHFGDGTRLSIL.

The chain carries TRBV4-3 and TRBJ2-1; possible D gene TRBD1, 6 bases. Germline CDR1 reads LGHNA; CDR2 reads YSLEER. This CDR3 has 13 residues. V lost 2 bases and J lost 9, with 11 bases in between. This CDR3 is CASSQWTVSEQFF. The CDR3 nucleotides are TGCGCCAGCAGCCAATGGACAGTCAGTGAGCAGTTCTTC.

V gene TRBV5-4 combines with J gene TRBJ1-2; perhaps TRBD1 as D (6 bases). This CDR3 region has 14 residues. Trimming took off 2 bases at V and 4 bases at J, with 12 bases between the two ends. CDR1 and CDR2 (germline): SGHNT, YYREEE (reference sequence). Here the CDR3 DNA reads TGTGCCAGCAGCTTCAGGGGCCCAATCTATGGCTACACCTTC. As protein: CASSFRGPIYGYTF.

J is TRBJ1-2 and V is TRBV15; D not resolved. Germline V lookup: CDR1 LNHNV, CDR2 YYDKDF (reference sequence). Trimming stripped 1 base from V and 8 bases from J, with 11 bases between. The CDR3 length is 13 residues. For the CDR3, the DNA is TGTGCCACCAGCAGAGGCGCCGGTGAGGGCTACACCTTC. Translated, it gives CATSRGAGEGYTF.

V gene TRBV5-6 combines with J gene TRBJ2-5; D gene ambiguous. The CDR3 spans 14 residues. V lost 1 base to trimming and J lost 1 base, with 8 bases between them. Germline-derived CDR1 and CDR2 are SGHDT and YYEEEE. CDR3 DNA: TGTGCCAGCAGCTTGCGGCGTCTCCAAGAGACCCAGTACTTC. It encodes CASSLRRLQETQYF.

V is TRBV7-9 and J is TRBJ1-1; no clear D gene. The CDR3 length is 12 residues. Germline CDR1 is SEHNR and CDR2 is FQNEAQ (reference sequence). The ends were cut back, 1 base at V and 6 bases at J, with 6 bases in the middle. The chain's CDR3 is CASSLGVAEAFF. The CDR3 DNA reads as TGTGCCAGCAGCTTAGGAGTGGCTGAAGCTTTCTTT.

The chain couples TRBV5-6 to TRBJ1-1; D gene unclear. The CDR3 totals 15 residues. Trimming stripped 0 bases from V and 5 bases from J, with 14 bases between. From germline, CDR1 is SGHDT and CDR2 YYEEEE. The DNA for the CDR3 is TGTGCCAGCAGCTTGGTTGGGGTCCCAGAGACTGAAGCTTTCTTT. This translates into CASSLVGVPETEAFF.

The rearrangement links TRBV7-3 to TRBJ2-3, with 7 nucleotides matching TRBD1. Germline CDR1 and CDR2: SGHTA and FQGTGA. This CDR3 is 14 amino acids long. V lost 5 bases, J lost 6 bases, and 8 bases stayed unmatched. CDR3 coding DNA: TGTGCCAGCAGCGCCGCAGGGGGTGAGGATACGCAGTATTTT. Translated: CASSAAGGEDTQYF.

The chain has TRBV6-1 and TRBJ2-7; no reliable D call. V gave up 7 bases and J gave up 2 bases, with 12 bases separating them. Germline loops: CDR1 MNHNS, CDR2 SASEGT. The CDR3 length is 13 residues. CDR3 DNA: TGTGCCAGCACAAGGACGGCAACCTACGAGCAGTACTTC. It encodes CASTRTATYEQYF.